These 19 T cell receptor beta chains were all obtained from the same sample, sequenced in a study of T cell responses to AZD1222 COVID-19 vaccine. Sequenced by immunoSEQ multiplex PCR; TCRdb stores in-frame clones only, minus some. The sample records 150,000 to 200,000 clones, approximately 92% being singletons. The material sequenced was peripheral blood, taken on day 0 of AZD1222 vaccination. These receptors originate from an adult in good health.

The J gene is TRBJ1-2, the V gene TRBV5-4, with unresolved D. V lost 5 bases, J lost 4 bases, and 12 bases lay in between. This CDR3 is built from 13 residues. Looked up from germline, CDR1 is SGHNT and CDR2 is YYREEE (reference sequence). This chain's CDR3 is CASSTDGIYGYTF. In nucleotides, the CDR3 is TGTGCCAGCAGTACGGACGGTATCTATGGCTACACCTTC.

The chain uses TRBV5-1 and TRBJ2-1; 10 nucleotides agree with TRBD2. Germline V gene lookup returns CDR1 SGHRS and CDR2 YFSETQ. J gave up 2 bases and V 4 bases, and 9 bases lay outside the gene matches. The CDR3 totals 17 residues. This CDR3 reads CASSTQTSGLTYNEQFF. CDR3 in DNA: TGCGCCAGCAGCACCCAGACTAGCGGGCTGACCTACAATGAGCAGTTCTTC.

The chain uses TRBV4-1 and TRBJ1-1; 10 bases align to TRBD1. Germline V CDR1 and CDR2: MGHRA, YSYEKL. CDR3 size: 17 residues. The V segment lost 1 base and the J segment 4 bases; nucleotides outside the gene matches: 9. In DNA form, the CDR3 reads TGCGCCAGCAGCCAAGGGCGACAGGGGGCCAAGGGCACTGAAGCTTTCTTT. Its protein product is CASSQGRQGAKGTEAFF.

V usage is TRBV28 and J usage is TRBJ2-5, with a possible D match to TRBD2 (6 bases). Trimming took off 3 bases at V and 2 bases at J, with 10 bases between the two ends. The CDR3 consists of 14 residues. From germline, CDR1 is MDHEN and CDR2 SYDVKM. The CDR3 nucleotides are TGTGCCAGCAGTTTGTCCGGGGGTCAAGAGACCCAGTACTTC. Its translation: CASSLSGGQETQYF. The entire variable domain, with the rest obtained from reference TRBV28 and TRBJ2-5, is as follows: DVKVTQSSRYLVKRTGEKVFLECVQDMDHENMFWYRQDPGLGLRLIYFSYDVKMKEKGDIPEGYSVSREKKERFSLILESASTNQTSMYLCASSLSGGQETQYFGPGTRLLVL.

This chain connects TRBV7-8 to TRBJ2-2; D may be TRBD1 (6 bases). The CDR3 contains 16 residues. The V gene's germline CDR1 is SGHVS and CDR2 FQNEAQ. Trimming left V 1 base short and J 6 bases short, with 15 bases between. The CDR3 is CASSLGGRGGPGELFF. DNA of the CDR3: TGTGCCAGCAGCTTAGGAGGCAGGGGTGGGCCCGGGGAGCTGTTTTTT.

The chain carries TRBV28 and TRBJ1-1; D is undetermined. Germline V lookup: CDR1 MDHEN, CDR2 SYDVKM. The germline V and J ends were trimmed by 4 bases and 6 bases, with 9 bases remaining between them. The CDR3 runs to 12 residues. The CDR3 region has the DNA TGTGCCAGCAGTTCCGTTCCCCCTGAAGCTTTCTTT. Translation gives CASSSVPPEAFF.

The chain links TRBV9 to TRBJ1-2; possible D gene TRBD1, 6 bases. Trimming removed 4 bases from V and 2 bases from J, with 12 bases in between. The CDR3 is 14 residues long. Germline V lookup: CDR1 SGDLS, CDR2 YYNGEE. The CDR3 loop reads CASSPGTSNYGYTF. CDR3 sequence (DNA): TGTGCCAGCAGCCCGGGGACATCGAACTATGGCTACACCTTC.

The rearrangement links TRBV19 to TRBJ2-1; TRBD1 aligns across 8 bases. The CDR3 consists of 16 residues. Germline CDR1 is LNHDA and CDR2 is SQIVND (reference sequence). V lost 2 bases, J lost 4 bases, and 7 bases stayed unmatched. DNA of the CDR3: TGTGCCAGTAGTATATCCCCCCGACAGGGGTACAATGAGCAGTTCTTC. Its translation: CASSISPRQGYNEQFF.

This clone was detected only once. This chain joins TRBV7-9 and TRBJ1-4, with D possibly being TRBD1 (5 bases). The CDR3 is 16 amino acids. Looked up from germline, CDR1 is SEHNR and CDR2 is FQNEAQ (reference sequence). Trimming pared 4 bases from V and 6 bases from J, leaving 18 bases between. CDR3 sequence (DNA): TGTGCCAGCAGCTCGGGACCCCAGCTTGACTATGAAAAACTGTTTTTT. Its translation: CASSSGPQLDYEKLFF.

The V and J genes are TRBV2 and TRBJ1-2, with D maybe TRBD1 (5 bases). The V and J ends lost 1 base and 0 bases respectively, with 12 bases between them. The length of the CDR3 is 16 residues. Germline assignment: CDR1 SNHLY and CDR2 FYNNEI. CDR3 nucleotide sequence: TGTGCCAGCAGTGAAGGGAGCAGGGCTCCTAACTATGGCTACACCTTC. It yields the protein CASSEGSRAPNYGYTF.

The chain combines TRBV19 with TRBJ2-6, with 9 bases aligning to TRBD1. V gave up 5 bases and J gave up 1 base; unmatched junction bases: 3. This CDR3 spans 16 amino acids. Germline V CDR1 and CDR2: LNHDA, SQIVND (reference sequence). CDR3 sequence: CASSLGQGSGANVLTF. Here the CDR3 DNA reads TGTGCCAGTAGTTTAGGACAGGGGTCTGGGGCCAACGTCCTGACTTTC.

The V call is TRBV28, the J call TRBJ1-5; no reliable D call. Germline CDR1 reads MDHEN; CDR2 reads SYDVKM. V was cut by 7 bases and J by 0 bases, with 10 bases left in between. The CDR3 is 14 amino acids. The chain's CDR3 is CASKRPNSNQPQHF. The CDR3 DNA follows: TGTGCCAGCAAGAGGCCAAATAGCAATCAGCCCCAGCATTTT.

This rearrangement joins TRBV10-1 to TRBJ2-7, with TRBD2 matching 8 bases. Per germline, CDR1 WNHNN and CDR2 SYGVQD (reference sequence). Unmatched junction bases numbered 6, after V lost 6 bases and J lost 2 bases. The CDR3 covers 14 residues. CDR3 bases: TGCGCCAGCAGCGGAGGGACTAGACCCTACGAGCAGTACTTC. It is translated as CASSGGTRPYEQYF.

This chain links TRBV18 with TRBJ1-1; D ambiguous. The germline V and J ends were trimmed by 0 bases and 0 bases, with 2 bases remaining between them. This CDR3 is 13 amino acids long. Looked up from germline, CDR1 is KGHSH and CDR2 is LQKENI. DNA of the CDR3: TGTGCCAGCTCACCACCAGTGAACACTGAAGCTTTCTTT. Amino acids: CASSPPVNTEAFF.

Note on this clone: Other DNA sequences from this sample encode an identical CDR3 as well. CDR3 in DNA: TGTGCCAGCAGCTTAGACAGGGGGCGCGGGTCACCCCTCCACTTT. It yields the protein CASSLDRGRGSPLHF. This rearrangement joins TRBV5-4 to TRBJ1-6, with 10 bases matching TRBD1. CDR3 length: 15 amino acids. The ends lost 2 bases at V and 10 bases at J; junction bases unmatched: 6. Germline assignment: CDR1 SGHNT and CDR2 YYREEE (reference sequence).

This sequence joins TRBV2 and TRBJ1-4; perhaps TRBD1 as D (5 bases). V lost 4 bases to trimming and J lost 8 bases, with 11 bases between them. CDR3 length: 13 amino acids. Germline CDR1 is SNHLY and CDR2 is FYNNEI. CDR3 sequence: CASSVGGREKLFF. In DNA, the CDR3 is TGTGCCAGCAGTGTTGGGGGGAGAGAAAAACTGTTTTTT.

The chain joins TRBV11-2 to TRBJ2-2; 9 nucleotides match TRBD2. Germline-derived CDR1 and CDR2 are SGHAT and FQNNGV. The CDR3 spans 18 residues. With V trimmed by 3 bases and J by 0 bases, 8 bases remained unmatched. CDR3 loop: CASSLRSSGITNTGELFF. The DNA of the CDR3 is TGTGCCAGCAGCTTGAGGTCTAGCGGGATTACGAACACCGGGGAGCTGTTTTTT.

The chain combines TRBV11-2 with TRBJ2-1, with D tentatively TRBD2 (6 bases). Germline V CDR1 and CDR2: SGHAT, FQNNGV. Trimming pared 1 base from V and 5 bases from J, leaving 12 bases between. The length of the CDR3 is 15 residues. The CDR3 bases are TGTGCCAGCAGCTTAGCGGGAGTGGGACACAATGAGCAGTTCTTC. Amino acids: CASSLAGVGHNEQFF. The full variable domain, completed using reference TRBV11-2 and TRBJ2-1, is EAGVAQSPRYKIIEKRQSVAFWCNPISGHATLYWYQQILGQGPKLLIQFQNNGVVDDSQLPKDRFSAERLKGVDSTLKIQPAKLEDSAVYLCASSLAGVGHNEQFFGPGTRLTVL.

This rearrangement joins TRBV12-3 or TRBV12-4 to TRBJ1-5; D remains unclear. The CDR3 contains 13 residues. Trimming shortened V by 5 bases and J by 3 bases, and 8 bases separated the two germline ends. In nucleotides, the CDR3 is TGTGCCAGCAGTCTAGTTAACAATCAGCCCCAGCATTTT. Its protein is CASSLVNNQPQHF.